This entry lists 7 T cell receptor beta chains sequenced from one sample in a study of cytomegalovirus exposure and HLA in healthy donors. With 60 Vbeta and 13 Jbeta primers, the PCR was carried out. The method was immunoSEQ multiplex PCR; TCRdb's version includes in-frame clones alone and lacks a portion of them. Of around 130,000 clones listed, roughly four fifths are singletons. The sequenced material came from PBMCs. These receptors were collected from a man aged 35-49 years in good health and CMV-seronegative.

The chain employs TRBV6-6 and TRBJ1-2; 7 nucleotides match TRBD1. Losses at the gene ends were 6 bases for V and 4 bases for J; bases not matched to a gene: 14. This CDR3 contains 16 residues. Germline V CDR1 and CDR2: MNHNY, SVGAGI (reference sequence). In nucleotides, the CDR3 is TGTGCCAGCAGCGCCCTGCCCCAACAGGGGACCTATGGCTACACCTTC. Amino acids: CASSALPQQGTYGYTF.

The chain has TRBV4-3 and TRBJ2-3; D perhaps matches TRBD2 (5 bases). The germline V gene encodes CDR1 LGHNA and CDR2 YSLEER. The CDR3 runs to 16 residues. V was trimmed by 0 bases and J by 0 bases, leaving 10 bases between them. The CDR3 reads CASSQDRASSTDTQYF. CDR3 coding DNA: TGCGCCAGCAGCCAAGATCGGGCTAGCAGCACAGATACGCAGTATTTT.

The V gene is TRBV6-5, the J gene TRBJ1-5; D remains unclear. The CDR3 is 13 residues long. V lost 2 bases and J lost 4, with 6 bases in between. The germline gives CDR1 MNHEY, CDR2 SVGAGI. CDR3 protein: CASSYLANQPQHF. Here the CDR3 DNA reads TGTGCCAGCAGTTACCTAGCGAATCAGCCCCAGCATTTT.

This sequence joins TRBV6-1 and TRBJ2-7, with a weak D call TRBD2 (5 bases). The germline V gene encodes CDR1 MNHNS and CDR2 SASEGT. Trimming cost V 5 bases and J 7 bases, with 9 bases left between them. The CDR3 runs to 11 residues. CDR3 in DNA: TGTGCCAGCAGTCCCACTAGGGAGCAGTACTTC. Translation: CASSPTREQYF.

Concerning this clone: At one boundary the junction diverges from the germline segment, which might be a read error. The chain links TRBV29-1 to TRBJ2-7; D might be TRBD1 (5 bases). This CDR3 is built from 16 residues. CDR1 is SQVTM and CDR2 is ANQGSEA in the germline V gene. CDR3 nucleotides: TGCAGCGTTGAGGGTGGAAGGGGCCACCTCTCCCACGAGCAGTACTTC. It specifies CSVEGGRGHLSHEQYF.

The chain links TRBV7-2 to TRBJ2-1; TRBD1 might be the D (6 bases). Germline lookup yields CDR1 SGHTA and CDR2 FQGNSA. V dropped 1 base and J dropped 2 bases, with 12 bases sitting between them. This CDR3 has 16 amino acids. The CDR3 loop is CASSLVGGGAYNEQFF. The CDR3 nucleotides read TGTGCCAGCAGCTTAGTGGGTGGGGGCGCCTACAATGAGCAGTTCTTC.

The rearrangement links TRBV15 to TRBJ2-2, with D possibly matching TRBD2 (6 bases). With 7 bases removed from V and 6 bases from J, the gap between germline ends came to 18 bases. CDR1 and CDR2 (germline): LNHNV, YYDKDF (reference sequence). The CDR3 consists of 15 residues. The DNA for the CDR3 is TGTGCCACCAAGCCAGGGAGGTATAACCCCGGGGAGCTGTTTTTT. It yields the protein CATKPGRYNPGELFF.